The 30 T cell receptor beta chains given below trace back to one sample, sequenced in a study of cytomegalovirus exposure and HLA in healthy donors. Clones were read by immunoSEQ multiplex PCR, and TCRdb kept only the in-frame ones, dropping some. The table has approximately 190,000 clones, 70% to 85% seen once. The sequenced sample was PBMCs. All receptors derive from a woman aged 25 to 39 in good health and CMV-seropositive.

The chain uses TRBV6-1 and TRBJ1-3; D ambiguous. Trimming took off 3 bases at V and 1 base at J, with 7 bases between the two ends. The CDR3 is 14 residues long. CDR1 is MNHNS, CDR2 SASEGT, per germline. DNA for the CDR3: TGTGCCAGCAGTGATGCCAGGTCTGGAAACACCATATATTTT. This gives the protein CASSDARSGNTIYF.

The J gene is TRBJ1-2, the V gene TRBV13; D ambiguous. CDR1 is PRHDT and CDR2 is FYEKMQ in the germline V gene (reference sequence). V was trimmed by 5 bases and J by 5 bases, leaving 9 bases between them. The CDR3 runs to 12 residues. CDR3 residues: CASSPGQYGYTF. In nucleotides, the CDR3 is TGTGCCAGCAGCCCAGGCCAGTATGGCTACACCTTC. The complete variable domain, with remaining parts taken from reference TRBV13 and TRBJ1-2, reads AAGVIQSPRHLIKEKRETATLKCYPIPRHDTVYWYQQGPGQDPQFLISFYEKMQSDKGSIPDRFSAQQFSDYHSELNMSSLELGDSALYFCASSPGQYGYTFGSGTRLTVV.

This clone came up a few times. The chain is built from TRBV2 and TRBJ2-1; 7 nucleotides match TRBD2. This CDR3 is built from 12 residues. J was trimmed by 9 bases and V by 6 bases; bases with no gene match: 5. The germline CDR1 and CDR2 sequences are SNHLY and FYNNEI. The CDR3 bases are TGTGCCAGCAGCAGAACTAGCGTTGAGCAGTTCTTC. Translation: CASSRTSVEQFF.

The chain employs TRBV7-9 and TRBJ2-1, with 11 bases aligning to TRBD2. Germline lookup yields CDR1 SEHNR and CDR2 FQNEAQ (reference sequence). Trimming at V came to 2 bases and at J to 5 bases, leaving 5 bases not matched to a gene. The CDR3 is 16 amino acids. The CDR3 DNA reads as TGTGCCAGCAGCTTACAGACTAGCGGGACTCACAATGAGCAGTTCTTC. It translates to CASSLQTSGTHNEQFF. The full variable domain, completed using reference TRBV7-9 and TRBJ2-1, is DTGVSQNPRHKITKRGQNVTFRCDPISEHNRLYWYRQTLGQGPEFLTYFQNEAQLEKSRLLSDRFSAERPKGSFSTLEIQRTEQGDSAMYLCASSLQTSGTHNEQFFGPGTRLTVL.

The V call is TRBV18, the J call TRBJ1-5; D perhaps matches TRBD1 (6 bases). The CDR3 consists of 13 residues. Germline values: CDR1 KGHSH, CDR2 LQKENI. V lost 5 bases and J lost 3, with 8 bases in between. CDR3 nucleotides: TGTGCCAGCTCATGGACAGTCAATCAGCCCCAGCATTTT. Translated, it gives CASSWTVNQPQHF.

The chain has TRBV19 and TRBJ2-2; TRBD2 matches at 7 bases. Germline V gives CDR1 LNHDA, CDR2 SQIVND (reference sequence). The CDR3 sequence is 15 residues long. Unmatched junction bases numbered 8, after V lost 5 bases and J lost 5 bases. In DNA, the CDR3 is TGTGCCAGTAGTTCGCGGGGGTCTCGGACCGGGGAGCTGTTTTTT. This gives the protein CASSSRGSRTGELFF.

V and J are TRBV6-5 and TRBJ1-2, with D tentatively TRBD1 (5 bases). There are 15 residues in the CDR3. Germline V gene lookup returns CDR1 MNHEY and CDR2 SVGAGI. Trimming pared 6 bases from V and 4 bases from J, leaving 18 bases between. The CDR3 coding sequence is TGTGCCAGCAGCAGGGTCAAGGAGGGGACCTATGGCTACACCTTC. Translated, it gives CASSRVKEGTYGYTF.

The chain carries TRBV11-2 and TRBJ2-1; D perhaps matches TRBD1 (6 bases). The germline CDR1 and CDR2 sequences are SGHAT and FQNNGV. Trimming pared 8 bases from V and 9 bases from J, leaving 20 bases between. There are 14 residues in the CDR3. The CDR3 nucleotides read TGTGCCAGCCGATTCTCGACAGGCTCATCTGAGCAGTTCTTC. Translating gives CASRFSTGSSEQFF.

The chain employs TRBV6-4 and TRBJ2-2; D remains ambiguous. The CDR3 length is 10 residues. The V gene's germline CDR1 is MRHNA and CDR2 SNTAGT. V dropped 2 bases and J dropped 14 bases, with 6 bases sitting between them. The CDR3 loop is CASSDETLFF. Here the CDR3 DNA reads TGTGCCAGCAGTGACGAAACACTGTTTTTT.

The rearrangement joins TRBV4-2 to TRBJ1-3; possibly TRBD1 for D (5 bases). The V end was cut by 0 bases, the J end by 2 bases, with 20 bases between. The CDR3 spans 19 residues. Germline-derived CDR1 and CDR2 are LGHNA and YNFKEQ. This CDR3 is CASSQDLGSTGGAGNTIYF. DNA of the CDR3: TGTGCCAGCAGCCAAGACTTGGGGTCTACCGGAGGGGCTGGAAACACCATATATTTT.

The chain joins TRBV6-1 to TRBJ1-2; no definite D call. Between the trimmed V and J ends, which lost 2 bases and 4 bases, there was a span of 8 bases. The CDR3 consists of 13 residues. From germline, CDR1 is MNHNS and CDR2 SASEGT. Here the CDR3 DNA reads TGTGCCAGCAGTGAATTAAAGCGCTATGGCTACACCTTC. It specifies CASSELKRYGYTF.

The count of this clone is one. The junction departs from germline at one end; a sequencing error may be responsible. The V and J genes are TRBV5-1 and TRBJ2-3; 7 bases fit TRBD2. The CDR3 is 16 residues long. The V gene's germline CDR1 is SGHRS and CDR2 YFSETQ. In nucleotides, the CDR3 is TGCGCCAGCAGCTTGGTTGCGGGGGACCCCACAGATATGCAGTATTTT. Translation gives CASSLVAGDPTDMQYF.

V gene TRBV7-2 combines with J gene TRBJ1-5, with TRBD1 identical over 8 bases. Germline CDR1 SGHTA, CDR2 FQGNSA. J lost 3 bases, V lost 5 bases, and 6 bases had no gene match. The CDR3 is made up of 15 amino acids. The CDR3 here is CASSRQGRVNQPQHF. In nucleotides, the CDR3 is TGTGCCAGCAGCCGACAGGGGCGAGTCAATCAGCCCCAGCATTTT. Combining the CDR3 with reference TRBV7-2 and TRBJ1-5 gives the whole variable domain GAGVSQSPSNKVTEKGKDVELRCDPISGHTALYWYRQSLGQGLEFLIYFQGNSAPDKSGLPSDRFSAERTGGSVSTLTIQRTQQEDSAVYLCASSRQGRVNQPQHFGDGTRLSIL.

The J gene is TRBJ1-1, the V gene TRBV10-3; D gene unclear. The V end was cut by 2 bases, the J end by 6 bases, with 7 bases between. In germline, CDR1 is ENHRY, CDR2 SYGVKD. The CDR3 is made up of 12 amino acids. CDR3 sequence (DNA): TGTGCCATCAGTGAGGGAGGTGCTGAAGCTTTCTTT. Translation gives CAISEGGAEAFF.

The chain employs TRBV18 and TRBJ1-5; possibly TRBD1 for D (6 bases). Trimming removed 6 bases at V and 3 bases at J, with 15 bases between. The CDR3 extends over 15 amino acids. CDR1 is KGHSH, CDR2 LQKENI, per germline. CDR3 coding DNA: TGTGCCAGCTCCAGCGGCGGGGGCACCAATCAGCCCCAGCATTTT. As protein: CASSSGGGTNQPQHF.

V gene TRBV6-5 combines with J gene TRBJ1-2; 9 bases map to TRBD1. Germline CDR1 reads MNHEY; CDR2 reads SVGAGI. The trim removed 2 bases at V and 5 bases at J, leaving 6 bases unmatched. This CDR3 comprises 15 residues. Here the CDR3 DNA reads TGTGCCAGCAGTTACCTGAGAGGGACAGGGTATGGCTACACCTTC. Its translation: CASSYLRGTGYGYTF.

The J gene is TRBJ1-1, the V gene TRBV25-1, with TRBD1 identical over 7 bases. Germline loops: CDR1 MGHDK, CDR2 SYGVNS. The CDR3 is 15 residues long. With V trimmed by 3 bases and J by 3 bases, 7 bases remained unmatched. Written as DNA, the CDR3 is TGTGCCAGCAGTGAGCCAGGGGGTCCGGACACTGAAGCTTTCTTT. This translates into CASSEPGGPDTEAFF.

This clone was counted ten times or more. The J gene is TRBJ1-5, the V gene TRBV5-6; D is ambiguous. Germline V CDR1 and CDR2: SGHDT, YYEEEE. Between the trimmed V and J ends, which lost 4 bases and 9 bases, there was a span of 11 bases. The CDR3 spans 12 residues. The CDR3 reads CASSRAQGPQHF. CDR3 DNA sequence: TGTGCCAGCAGCCGAGCGCAAGGGCCCCAGCATTTT.

The rearrangement joins TRBV15 to TRBJ2-7, with 11 positions matching TRBD1. V shed 4 bases and J 3 bases; nucleotides not matched to a gene: 5. The CDR3 loop spans 15 amino acids. Germline CDR1 LNHNV, CDR2 YYDKDF (reference sequence). CDR3 sequence reads: CATSTRGTGGYEQYF. CDR3 coding DNA: TGTGCCACCAGCACGAGGGGGACAGGGGGCTACGAGCAGTACTTC.

This chain connects TRBV14 to TRBJ2-1, with D possibly TRBD1 on 5 matching bases. The germline V and J ends were trimmed by 10 bases and 6 bases, with 16 bases remaining between them. The germline V gene encodes CDR1 SGHDN and CDR2 FVKESK. This CDR3 region has 13 residues. The CDR3 nucleotides read TGTGCCACCAAGGGGCTAGATATCAATGAGCAGTTCTTC. It yields the protein CATKGLDINEQFF. The full variable domain, with the rest looked up from reference TRBV14 and TRBJ2-1, is EAGVTQFPSHSVIEKGQTVTLRCDPISGHDNLYWYRRVMGKEIKFLLHFVKESKQDESGMPNNRFLAERTGGTYSTLKVQPAELEDSGVYFCATKGLDINEQFFGPGTRLTVL.

This clone has more than one count but fewer than ten. This chain uses TRBV19 with TRBJ2-7; weak D call: TRBD2 (5 bases). The CDR3 consists of 12 residues. Germline-derived CDR1 and CDR2 are LNHDA and SQIVND (reference sequence). The germline V and J ends were trimmed by 8 bases and 7 bases, with 15 bases remaining between them. In nucleotides, the CDR3 is TGTGCCAGTTGGACGGGAAGAGGGGAGCAGTACTTC. It is translated as CASWTGRGEQYF.

This clone was counted once. V gene TRBV28 combines with J gene TRBJ2-6, with D perhaps matching TRBD2 (5 bases). The CDR3 extends over 15 amino acids. V gave up 4 bases and J gave up 4 bases, with 11 bases separating them. Germline CDR1 is MDHEN and CDR2 is SYDVKM. CDR3 coding DNA: TGTGCCAGCAGTTCGCAAGGGAGCGGGGCCAACGTCCTGACTTTC. It yields the protein CASSSQGSGANVLTF. The whole variable domain, filled in from reference TRBV28 and TRBJ2-6, reads DVKVTQSSRYLVKRTGEKVFLECVQDMDHENMFWYRQDPGLGLRLIYFSYDVKMKEKGDIPEGYSVSREKKERFSLILESASTNQTSMYLCASSSQGSGANVLTFGAGSRLTVL.

The rearrangement links TRBV7-9 to TRBJ1-1; the D is unclear. Trimming pared 3 bases from V and 2 bases from J, leaving 10 bases between. This CDR3 is built from 14 residues. Germline V gives CDR1 SEHNR, CDR2 FQNEAQ (reference sequence). CDR3 DNA sequence: TGTGCCAGCAGCTTTAAAGGACTAAACACTGAAGCTTTCTTT. It specifies CASSFKGLNTEAFF.

CDR3 coding DNA: TGTGCCAGCAGCAGCACTAGCTGGTACGAGCAGTACTTC. Its protein product is CASSSTSWYEQYF. The rearrangement uses TRBV5-5 and TRBJ2-7; TRBD2 is a possible D gene (6 bases). Germline V gene lookup returns CDR1 SGHKS and CDR2 YYEKEE (reference sequence). Trimming cost V 4 bases and J 4 bases, with 12 bases left between them. CDR3 length equals 13 residues.

This clone was seen just once. This chain connects TRBV20-1 to TRBJ2-7; 7 positions agree with TRBD1. This CDR3 is 10 amino acids long. V trimming: 4 bases; J trimming: 11 bases; junction bases outside the gene matches: 5. The germline CDR1 and CDR2 sequences are DFQATT and SNEGSKA (reference sequence). DNA of the CDR3: TGCAGTGCTAAAGGGACAGAGAAGTACTTC. Protein sequence: CSAKGTEKYF.

J is TRBJ1-1 and V is TRBV7-2; possibly TRBD1 for D (6 bases). V gave up 5 bases and J gave up 0 bases, with 13 bases separating them. Germline V gene sequence: CDR1 SGHTA, CDR2 FQGNSA. The CDR3 totals 15 residues. CDR3 bases: TGTGCCAGCAGCCCCCGGACAGCCATGAACACTGAAGCTTTCTTT. This codes for CASSPRTAMNTEAFF. The full variable domain, completed using reference TRBV7-2 and TRBJ1-1, is GAGVSQSPSNKVTEKGKDVELRCDPISGHTALYWYRQSLGQGLEFLIYFQGNSAPDKSGLPSDRFSAERTGGSVSTLTIQRTQQEDSAVYLCASSPRTAMNTEAFFGQGTRLTVV.

This chain connects TRBV7-2 to TRBJ2-3; a weak D match, TRBD2 (5 bases). Looked up from germline, CDR1 is SGHTA and CDR2 is FQGNSA. The CDR3 is 16 amino acids. Trimming took off 3 bases at V and 0 bases at J, with 13 bases between the two ends. In DNA form, the CDR3 reads TGTGCCAGCAGCTTTTGGGCGGGTTATAGCACAGATACGCAGTATTTT. Translated: CASSFWAGYSTDTQYF.

J is TRBJ2-1 and V is TRBV5-8, with 7 positions matching TRBD2. CDR3 length equals 16 residues. Germline loops: CDR1 SGHTS, CDR2 YDEGEE. The V gene end was trimmed by 0 bases and the J gene end by 4 bases; junction bases not matched to a gene: 7. The CDR3 region has the DNA TGTGCCAGCAGCTTGGGTAGGCTAGCGGTTTACAATGAGCAGTTCTTC. This encodes CASSLGRLAVYNEQFF.

This clone was picked up one time. This chain connects TRBV5-5 to TRBJ2-7; 8 bases map to TRBD1. Losses at the gene ends were 2 bases for V and 2 bases for J; bases not matched to a gene: 3. The germline gives CDR1 SGHKS, CDR2 YYEKEE (reference sequence). The CDR3 consists of 14 residues. CDR3 sequence reads: CASSLQGVAYEQYF. Here the CDR3 DNA reads TGTGCCAGCAGCTTACAGGGGGTAGCCTACGAGCAGTACTTC.

The V and J genes are TRBV21-1 and TRBJ1-1. TRBV21-1 is listed as a pseudogene. This CDR3 has 18 residues. CDR3: CASSTRASECGRGTEAFF. The CDR3 bases are TGTGCCAGCAGCACCCGAGCGTCGGAATGCGGGCGGGGGACTGAAGCTTTCTTT.